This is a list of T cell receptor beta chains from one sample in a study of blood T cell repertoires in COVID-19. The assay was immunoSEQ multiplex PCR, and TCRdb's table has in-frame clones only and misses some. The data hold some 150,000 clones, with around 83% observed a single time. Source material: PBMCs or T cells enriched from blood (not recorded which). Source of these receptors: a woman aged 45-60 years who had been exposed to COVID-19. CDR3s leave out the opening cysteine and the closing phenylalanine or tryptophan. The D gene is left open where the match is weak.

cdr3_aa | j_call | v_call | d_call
ASSARQGSGTEAF | TRBJ1-1 | TRBV5-6 | TRBD1
ASSLDRVKTGSNQPQH | TRBJ1-5 | TRBV18 | TRBD1
ASSSVKSGGYTEAF | TRBJ1-1 | TRBV5-8 | TRBD1
ASSPDGREGRLF | TRBJ1-4 | TRBV4-3 | -
ASSSTSTGVAF | TRBJ1-1 | TRBV19 | -
ASSLQQGPSYEQY | TRBJ2-7 | TRBV11-3 | -
ASSQDQGYNQPQH | TRBJ1-5 | TRBV4-2 | -
ASSLARAGGGETQY | TRBJ2-5 | TRBV7-7 | TRBD2
ASSREYNSPLH | TRBJ1-6 | TRBV7-2 | -
AISERSGGTSTDTQY | TRBJ2-3 | TRBV10-3 | TRBD2
ASSQADREYNEQF | TRBJ2-1 | TRBV4-3 | TRBD1
ASSFGGTYEQY | TRBJ2-7 | TRBV5-6 | -
ASSYSAGSYNSPLH | TRBJ1-6 | TRBV6-5 | -
ASSRAGGGAGTYEQY | TRBJ2-7 | TRBV4-3 | -
ASSSEPGQYIYGYT | TRBJ1-2 | TRBV6-5 | -
ASSQYERGGTEAF | TRBJ1-1 | TRBV4-1 | -
ASSVAGGQGEAF | TRBJ1-1 | TRBV9 | TRBD1
ASSSVLSSSYNEQF | TRBJ2-1 | TRBV6-5 | -
ASGQGQGGNEKLF | TRBJ1-4 | TRBV12-5 | TRBD1
ASGNGFNEQF | TRBJ2-1 | TRBV12-5 | -
ATSDLRNGTGGNNEQF | TRBJ2-1 | TRBV24-1 | TRBD1
ASSPGQGHNEKLF | TRBJ1-4 | TRBV11-2 | TRBD1
ASSDRGLAHYNEQF | TRBJ2-1 | TRBV7-3 | TRBD2
ASSPSGAGLGGEQY | TRBJ2-7 | TRBV18 | -
ASSPPGRGANEKLF | TRBJ1-4 | TRBV23-1 | -
ASSEAGSYGYT | TRBJ1-2 | TRBV6-1 | -
ASSQGVVGGETQY | TRBJ2-5 | TRBV14 | TRBD2
ASSLALGGTEAF | TRBJ1-1 | TRBV7-9 | -
ASSPTGGRRGNEQF | TRBJ2-1 | TRBV7-2 | TRBD2
ASSLARRDSHPDTQY | TRBJ2-3 | TRBV5-1 | -
ASSLASDGYT | TRBJ1-2 | TRBV5-1 | -
SVGTGTSGKETQY | TRBJ2-5 | TRBV29-1 | TRBD2
ASSWAAEANEQY | TRBJ2-7 | TRBV27 | -
ASSIGQGWETQY | TRBJ2-5 | TRBV19 | -
ASRTDRGLNSPLH | TRBJ1-6 | TRBV2 | TRBD1
ASSLEAGSFVEQY | TRBJ2-7 | TRBV5-1 | -
ATSSQRQRTSNTEAF | TRBJ1-1 | TRBV15 | -
ASSPISQGTGQF | TRBJ2-1 | TRBV28 | -
ASGLVIGGEAF | TRBJ1-1 | TRBV12-5 | -
ASSLRTRSYEQY | TRBJ2-7 | TRBV5-6 | TRBD2
ASSTASPFNSPLH | TRBJ1-6 | TRBV6-2/TRBV6-3 | -
ASSGPPGQRLRGDTQY | TRBJ2-3 | TRBV7-2 | -
SVAGGWGQETQY | TRBJ2-5 | TRBV29-1 | TRBD2
ASRTGTGNEKLF | TRBJ1-4 | TRBV19 | TRBD1
ASSLVAGSGNTIY | TRBJ1-3 | TRBV11-2 | -
ASSTRTGRTSTDTQY | TRBJ2-3 | TRBV3-1/TRBV3-2 | TRBD1
ASKSDSNYGYT | TRBJ1-2 | TRBV19 | -
ASTGHLNTEAF | TRBJ1-1 | TRBV6-5 | -
ASRVGGTGPMNTEAF | TRBJ1-1 | TRBV14 | TRBD1
ASSQGLAGVGEQY | TRBJ2-7 | TRBV4-3 | TRBD2
ASSRQGSGGAVNEQF | TRBJ2-1 | TRBV9 | TRBD2
ASSPPAGQEDHEQY | TRBJ2-7 | TRBV21-1 | -
ASSLAASSYNEQF | TRBJ2-1 | TRBV7-2 | -
ASNFFGSGTGELF | TRBJ2-2 | TRBV11-2 | -
ASSLESPDQPQH | TRBJ1-5 | TRBV5-1 | -
ASSDGGGNSPLH | TRBJ1-6 | TRBV2 | -
ASRPLTGTLSPLH | TRBJ1-6 | TRBV3-1/TRBV3-2 | TRBD1
ASRESGELF | TRBJ2-2 | TRBV2 | -